The rows below give T cell receptor beta chains drawn from one sample of a study of T cells in Graves' hyperthyroidism and ophthalmopathy. TCRdb re-derived calls from the multiplex PCR reads in MiXCR, one entry per CDR3 protein. The sample has under 400,000 distinct CDR3 sequences, around a quarter seen once. The sample was blood. These receptors came from a man over 45 with Graves' hyperthyroidism. CDR3s include the opening cysteine and the closing phenylalanine or tryptophan. The D gene is left open where the match is weak.

TRBJ2-1 TRBD1 TRBV6-1 CASSGDRVRNEQFF
TRBJ1-6 NA TRBV6-1 CASTRTVGNSPLHF
TRBJ2-3 NA TRBV11-3 CASSYGHFTDTQYF
TRBJ2-5 NA TRBV24-1 CVTSDLREETQYF
TRBJ2-1 TRBD2 TRBV5-1 CASSPLAGAPNNEQFF
TRBJ2-5 TRBD2 TRBV9 CASSPGLAGGETQYF
TRBJ2-1 NA TRBV27 CASSFGVLDEQFF
TRBJ2-3 TRBD2 TRBV6-5 CASSYPQLAGVRGTQYF
TRBJ2-2 TRBD2 TRBV30 CAWGGTSGRAGELFF
TRBJ1-3 NA TRBV4-1 CASSQARDGSGNTIYF
TRBJ2-1 TRBD2 TRBV12-3/TRBV12-4 CASRDPGLAGPYNEQFF
TRBJ1-2 TRBD1 TRBV12-5 CASGLRGGHGYTF
TRBJ2-1 TRBD2 TRBV20-1 CSAPQNEYRREGPLTEQFF
TRBJ1-2 TRBD1 TRBV25-1 CASSESDRASGYTF
TRBJ2-1 NA TRBV5-4 CASSLIGRNNEQFF
TRBJ1-5 NA TRBV19 CASSKGQVSNQPQHF
TRBJ1-1 TRBD1 TRBV12-3/TRBV12-4 CASSAGQPWNTEAFF
TRBJ2-7 NA TRBV11-2 CASSRGETYEQYF
TRBJ2-7 TRBD2 TRBV20-1 CSAPTSGRGGGEQYF
TRBJ2-3 NA TRBV10-3 CAIRGDLLTDTQYF
TRBJ2-7 TRBD2 TRBV5-1 CASTTQSGGSEQYF
TRBJ2-7 TRBD2 TRBV2 CASSAGDGYEQYF
TRBJ2-1 TRBD2 TRBV11-1 CASSLIGTSGINEQFF
TRBJ2-1 NA TRBV28 CASSYGRDNEQFF
TRBJ2-7 NA TRBV18 CASSPNLYEQYF
TRBJ2-7 TRBD1 TRBV12-3/TRBV12-4 CASSLAIFQGANEQYF
TRBJ2-3 TRBD2 TRBV27 CASSAAGGLSDTQYF
TRBJ2-7 NA TRBV19 CASSMQAREQYF
TRBJ2-5 NA TRBV7-9 CASILVGQETQYF
TRBJ2-5 NA TRBV16 CASSQRRETQYF
TRBJ2-3 TRBD2 TRBV7-9 CASSPLLAGGEDTQYF
TRBJ2-3 TRBD2 TRBV5-1 CASSLPSGSVAGADTQYF
TRBJ1-1 NA TRBV29-1 CSVAGAPSNTEAFF
TRBJ2-2 TRBD1 TRBV12-3/TRBV12-4 CASIGTGAGELFF
TRBJ2-7 NA TRBV5-1 CASSLNVYEQYF
TRBJ2-7 NA TRBV29-1 CSVDIAGPTAYEQYF
TRBJ2-6 NA TRBV7-3 CASSLVAGANVLTF
TRBJ1-1 NA TRBV19 CASIPDGGVEAFF
TRBJ2-1 TRBD2 TRBV20-1 CSAMGGYNEQFF
TRBJ2-5 TRBD1 TRBV3-1 CASSQDQAGGETQYF
TRBJ2-5 TRBD2 TRBV3-1 CASSQEGTSGQYQETQYF
TRBJ2-2 NA TRBV12-3/TRBV12-4 CASSLSKGFGGTGELFF
TRBJ1-2 TRBD1 TRBV6-1 CASSESTGANYGYTF
TRBJ2-2 TRBD1 TRBV2 CASSETRDSANTGELFF
TRBJ2-7 NA TRBV20-1 CSAKPGIYEQYF
TRBJ1-2 TRBD1 TRBV2 CASTERPGQGYGYTF
TRBJ2-7 NA TRBV3-1 CASSRGLSTTQYF
TRBJ2-3 NA TRBV12-3/TRBV12-4 CASSQDGSDTQYF
TRBJ2-1 TRBD1 TRBV9 CASSKGTVPYNEQFF
TRBJ1-2 NA TRBV28 CASSLEGFGYTF